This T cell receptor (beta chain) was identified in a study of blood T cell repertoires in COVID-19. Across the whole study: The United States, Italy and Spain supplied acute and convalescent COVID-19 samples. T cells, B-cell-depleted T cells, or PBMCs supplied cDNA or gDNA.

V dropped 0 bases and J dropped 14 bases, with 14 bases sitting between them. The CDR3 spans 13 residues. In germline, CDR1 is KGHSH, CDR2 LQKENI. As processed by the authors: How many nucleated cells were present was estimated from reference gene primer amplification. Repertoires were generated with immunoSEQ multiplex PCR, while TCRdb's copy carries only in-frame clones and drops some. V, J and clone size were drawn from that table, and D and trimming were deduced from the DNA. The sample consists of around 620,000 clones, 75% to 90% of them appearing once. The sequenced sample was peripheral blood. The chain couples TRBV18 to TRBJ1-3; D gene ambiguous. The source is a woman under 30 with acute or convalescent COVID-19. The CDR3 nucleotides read TGTGCCAGCTCACCACCGATGGGAGGGATCCTATATTTT. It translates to CASSPPMGGILYF.